These T cell receptor beta chains were read from a single sample in a study of blood T cell repertoires in COVID-19. Only in-frame clones appear in the TCRdb table, and some are missing; sequencing was by immunoSEQ multiplex PCR. The sample comprises about 75,000 clones, 90% of which are singletons, and 2.5% to 3% rests with the top ten. Source material: peripheral blood. All receptors come from a human donor in a cohort sampled during active COVID-19. The CDR3 runs from the conserved cysteine through the conserved F or W. Fields, in order: D gene, V gene, J gene, clone size, CDR3 protein, CDR3 DNA. A D gene is named only where the DNA matches it firmly. Rows give clone size only sometimes, using once, few, many, or a class for an expanded clone.

TRBD1,TRBV4-1,TRBJ2-3,.,CASSQGPQGRTDTQYF,TGCGCCAGCAGCCAAGGTCCACAGGGGCGGACAGATACGCAGTATTTT
.,TRBV28,TRBJ1-1,.,CASSLQGRTEAFF,TGTGCCAGCAGTTTACAGGGTAGAACTGAAGCTTTCTTT
.,TRBV25-1,TRBJ2-2,.,CASTSTGPTGELFF,TGTGCCAGCACCTCCACAGGGCCCACCGGGGAGCTGTTTTTT
.,TRBV7-2,TRBJ2-7,.,CASSTAWYEQYF,TGTGCCAGCAGCACCGCGTGGTACGAGCAGTACTTC
TRBD1,TRBV19,TRBJ1-5,once,CASSMGIFRGQRQPQHF,TGTGCCAGTAGTATGGGGATATTCAGGGGGCAAAGACAGCCCCAGCATTTT
.,TRBV4-3,TRBJ2-1,.,CASSQAGSSYNEQFF,TGCGCCAGCAGCCAAGCGGGGAGCTCCTACAATGAGCAGTTCTTC
.,TRBV7-9,TRBJ2-5,.,CASSLNGGQFQETQYF,TGTGCCAGCAGCTTAAATGGGGGACAATTCCAAGAGACCCAGTACTTC
TRBD1,TRBV5-4,TRBJ1-3,.,CASSADRGRSGNTIYF,TGTGCCAGCAGCGCTGACAGGGGGCGGTCTGGAAACACCATATATTTT
.,TRBV4-3,TRBJ2-1,few,CASSQDWRGRYEQFF,TGCGCCAGCAGCCAAGACTGGAGAGGTAGATATGAGCAGTTCTTC
.,TRBV6-6,TRBJ2-7,.,CAATRGETYEQYF,TGTGCCGCCACGCGCGGCGAAACCTACGAGCAGTACTTC
.,TRBV18,TRBJ1-6,.,CASSPLTYSPLHF,TGTGCCAGCTCACCCTTGACATATTCACCCCTCCACTTT
TRBD1,TRBV9,TRBJ2-1,.,CASSVELMTGIYNEQFF,TGTGCCAGCAGCGTAGAGCTTATGACAGGGATCTACAATGAGCAGTTCTTC
TRBD2,TRBV7-8,TRBJ2-2,.,CASSYGGGTGELFF,TGTGCCAGCAGCTACGGGGGGGGCACCGGGGAGCTGTTTTTT
.,TRBV5-6,TRBJ2-1,.,CASSLEEGHRGYNEQFF,TGTGCCAGCAGCTTGGAGGAGGGCCACAGGGGCTACAATGAGCAGTTCTTC
.,TRBV7-2,TRBJ2-5,.,CASSLSSLRETQYF,TGTGCCAGCAGCTTAAGTTCCCTTCGGGAGACCCAGTACTTC
TRBD1,TRBV11-2,TRBJ1-5,.,CASSPDRGNQPQHF,TGTGCCAGCAGCCCGGACAGGGGAAATCAGCCCCAGCATTTT
TRBD1,TRBV11-2,TRBJ1-1,.,CASSSSRTGNTEAFF,TGTGCCAGCAGCTCGAGTAGGACAGGGAACACTGAAGCTTTCTTT
.,TRBV19,TRBJ1-2,.,CASSPQNYGYTF,TGTGCCAGTAGCCCCCAGAACTATGGCTACACCTTC
.,TRBV7-2,TRBJ1-1,.,CASSLGWGGMAFF,TGTGCCAGCAGCTTAGGGTGGGGGGGGATGGCTTTCTTT
.,TRBV2,TRBJ2-1,.,CASSGEGSANEQFF,TGTGCCAGCTCAGGGGAAGGGAGCGCCAATGAGCAGTTCTTC
.,TRBV11-2,TRBJ1-5,.,CASSLDFAGNQPQHF,TGTGCCAGCAGCTTAGATTTCGCAGGCAATCAGCCCCAGCATTTT
TRBD2,TRBV6-5,TRBJ2-5,.,CASSYSSGGIETQYF,TGTGCCAGCAGTTACTCATCGGGGGGGATAGAGACCCAGTACTTC
.,TRBV19,TRBJ1-4,.,CASSMRATNEKLFF,TGTGCCAGTAGTATGAGGGCAACTAATGAAAAACTGTTTTTT
.,TRBV3-1/TRBV3-2,TRBJ1-6,.,CASSLRDIDNSPLHF,TGTGCCAGCAGCCTCCGGGACATCGATAATTCACCCCTCCACTTT
TRBD2,TRBV7-2,TRBJ2-1,.,CASSTGLAGGDNEQFF,TGTGCCAGCAGCACGGGACTAGCGGGAGGAGACAATGAGCAGTTCTTC
TRBD1,TRBV27,TRBJ1-6,few,CASSRTGGGSYNSPLHF,TGTGCCAGCTCCAGAACAGGGGGCGGTTCCTATAATTCACCCCTCCACTTT
TRBD1,TRBV19,TRBJ2-2,.,CASTDRANTGELFF,TGTGCCAGTACGGACAGGGCGAACACCGGGGAGCTGTTTTTT
.,TRBV19,TRBJ1-4,.,CASSTRQAEKLFF,TGTGCCAGTAGTACCCGACAGGCTGAAAAACTGTTTTTT
TRBD1,TRBV5-4,TRBJ1-1,.,CASSTGGQGAGTEAFF,TGTGCCAGCAGCACGGGGGGACAGGGGGCGGGGACTGAAGCTTTCTTT
.,TRBV7-6,TRBJ2-2,.,CASSLGVNSNTGELFF,TGTGCCAGCAGCTTAGGGGTTAACAGTAACACCGGGGAGCTGTTTTTT
.,TRBV5-6,TRBJ2-7,.,CASSLVRSEQYF,TGTGCCAGCAGCTTGGTCAGAAGCGAGCAGTACTTC
.,TRBV27,TRBJ1-6,.,CASSSQTGTPLHF,TGTGCCAGCAGTTCCCAGACAGGTACACCCCTCCACTTT
.,TRBV10-2,TRBJ2-2,.,CASYDGANTGELFF,TGCGCCAGCTATGACGGGGCGAACACCGGGGAGCTGTTTTTT
.,TRBV18,TRBJ2-3,.,CASSLTKGDTQYF,TGTGCCAGCTCACTAACGAAGGGGGATACGCAGTATTTT
.,TRBV6-5,TRBJ2-5,.,CASSYRELETQYF,TGTGCCAGCAGTTACAGGGAGTTAGAGACCCAGTACTTC
.,TRBV24-1,TRBJ2-3,.,CATSEAPRTDTQYF,TGTGCCACCAGTGAGGCCCCCCGCACAGATACGCAGTATTTT
.,TRBV29-1,TRBJ2-1,.,CSVRITQGDEQFF,TGCAGCGTCCGAATCACACAGGGAGACGAGCAGTTCTTC
TRBD1,TRBV28,TRBJ1-1,once,CASSIRQGATEAFF,TGTGCCAGCAGTATAAGACAGGGGGCCACTGAAGCTTTCTTT
TRBD1,TRBV27,TRBJ1-2,.,CASSSRQGAGSNYGYTF,TGTGCCAGCAGTTCCCGACAGGGGGCTGGGAGTAACTATGGCTACACCTTC
TRBD1,TRBV6-5,TRBJ1-5,.,CASRPGQGRNQPQHF,TGTGCCAGCAGACCGGGACAGGGGAGGAATCAGCCCCAGCATTTT